The 10 T cell receptor beta chains reported below all come from one sample, sequenced in a study of blood T cell repertoires in COVID-19 (dated by TCRdb to the early 2020s). The library was generated by the immunoSEQ multiplex PCR assay. The immuneACCESS repertoire file appears here via TCRdb, limited to in-frame rearrangements. These files lack a portion of the clones; in checked studies, under half of the deficit traces to unresolved V genes, and the cause of the others is not known. Within this sample are some 370,000 clones, with approximately 89% of them counted one time only. Jointly, the top ten make up about 10% of the sample. Sequenced: peripheral blood. Receptor source: a woman in her 30s with COVID-19, enrolled during active disease.

The chain employs TRBV11-3 and TRBJ2-2, with D possibly TRBD1 on 6 matching bases. The V gene's germline CDR1 is SGHNT and CDR2 YENEEA. The CDR3 totals 15 residues. With 5 bases removed from V and 3 bases from J, the gap between germline ends came to 13 bases. CDR3 nucleotides: TGTGCCAGCAGCCGAGGGGGTTGGGACACCGGGGAGCTGTTTTTT. Amino acids: CASSRGGWDTGELFF.

The V and J genes are TRBV5-1 and TRBJ2-7; tentatively, D is TRBD2 (6 bases). The CDR3 covers 13 residues. The V gene's germline CDR1 is SGHRS and CDR2 YFSETQ. Deletions cut 6 bases from V and 7 bases from J, with 17 bases between. CDR3 in amino acids: CASKRGDAGEQYF. The CDR3, as DNA: TGCGCCAGCAAGAGGGGTGACGCGGGGGAGCAGTACTTC.

The gene calls are TRBV28 and TRBJ2-7, with 8 bases aligning to TRBD1. Germline V gene data show CDR1 as MDHEN and CDR2 as SYDVKM. The CDR3 loop spans 14 amino acids. Trimming removed 8 bases from V and 0 bases from J; junction bases left unmatched: 6. The CDR3 protein is CASGLQGVSYEQYF. The CDR3 nucleotides read TGTGCCAGCGGCTTACAGGGGGTCTCCTACGAGCAGTACTTC. Full variable domain (outside the CDR3, taken from reference TRBV28 and TRBJ2-7): DVKVTQSSRYLVKRTGEKVFLECVQDMDHENMFWYRQDPGLGLRLIYFSYDVKMKEKGDIPEGYSVSREKKERFSLILESASTNQTSMYLCASGLQGVSYEQYFGPGTRLTVT.

This sequence joins TRBV4-3 and TRBJ2-2; the match to TRBD1 covers 7 bases. Per the germline V gene, CDR1 is LGHNA and CDR2 is YSLEER. The ends lost 1 base at V and 3 bases at J; junction bases unmatched: 5. The CDR3 is 16 amino acids. For the CDR3, the DNA is TGCGCCAGCAGCCAAGCGACAGGGTCCCACACCGGGGAGCTGTTTTTT. This codes for CASSQATGSHTGELFF.

The chain links TRBV16 to TRBJ2-2, with no clear D. The germline gives CDR1 KGHSY, CDR2 FQNENV. This CDR3 contains 12 residues. Trimming took 4 bases from V and 6 from J, leaving 6 bases between them. Here the CDR3 DNA reads TGTGCCAGCAGCCTGATAGCCGGGGAGCTGTTTTTT. Its protein is CASSLIAGELFF.

This clone was observed a handful of times. The genes are TRBV27 and TRBJ2-1; weak D call: TRBD1 (5 bases). The ends were cut back, 1 base at V and 6 bases at J, with 16 bases in the middle. This CDR3 has 16 amino acids. The germline CDR1 and CDR2 sequences are MNHEY and SMNVEV (reference sequence). DNA of the CDR3: TGTGCCAGCAGTTTATTTAGGGGTATCCCACCCAATGAGCAGTTCTTC. It specifies CASSLFRGIPPNEQFF.

The chain combines TRBV24-1 with TRBJ2-7; 7 bases agree with TRBD1. CDR3 length: 14 amino acids. Losses at the gene ends were 3 bases for V and 5 bases for J; bases not matched to a gene: 6. Germline assignment: CDR1 KGHDR and CDR2 SFDVKD. Written as DNA, the CDR3 is TGTGCCACCAGTGATGTAGACAGGGCCCACGAGCAGTACTTC. Amino acids: CATSDVDRAHEQYF.

This rearrangement joins TRBV27 to TRBJ2-1; 9 bases match TRBD2. Germline assignment: CDR1 MNHEY and CDR2 SMNVEV (reference sequence). V gave up 0 bases and J gave up 0 bases; unmatched junction bases: 0. This CDR3 spans 16 amino acids. In nucleotides, the CDR3 is TGTGCCAGCAGTTTATCTAGCGGGGGCTCCTACAATGAGCAGTTCTTC. Its translation: CASSLSSGGSYNEQFF.

The chain recombines TRBV2 with TRBJ2-1, with unresolved D. Trimming left V 1 base short and J 4 bases short, with 8 bases between. Germline loops: CDR1 SNHLY, CDR2 FYNNEI. The CDR3 covers 14 residues. The CDR3 DNA is TGTGCCAGCAGTGAAGGGGCCAAATACAATGAGCAGTTCTTC. The encoded protein is CASSEGAKYNEQFF.

The chain is built from TRBV19 and TRBJ2-5; 7 bases fit TRBD1. The V gene end was trimmed by 2 bases and the J gene end by 4 bases; junction bases not matched to a gene: 4. Germline assignment: CDR1 LNHDA and CDR2 SQIVND (reference sequence). This CDR3 region has 14 residues. For the CDR3, the DNA is TGTGCCAGTAGTATAATGGCAGGGGGAGAGACCCAGTACTTC. Its translation is CASSIMAGGETQYF. Complete variable domain (other parts from reference TRBV19 and TRBJ2-5): DGGITQSPKYLFRKEGQNVTLSCEQNLNHDAMYWYRQDPGQGLRLIYYSQIVNDFQKGDIAEGYSVSREKKESFPLTVTSAQKNPTAFYLCASSIMAGGETQYFGPGTRLLVL.